These 15 T cell receptor beta chains were all obtained from the same sample, sequenced in a study of T cells in Graves' hyperthyroidism and ophthalmopathy. Authors of the study amplified TCR beta CDR3 regions from RNA transcripts. HTBI primers drove first-round RT-PCR of the TCR CDR3. TCRdb reprocessed the multiplex PCR reads via MiXCR and lists one record per CDR3 protein. The sample shows approximately 400,000 distinct CDR3 sequences, less than 20% of them seen only once. The sequenced sample consisted of blood. The origin of the receptors is a woman aged 18-30 years with Graves' hyperthyroidism.

The chain employs TRBV19 and TRBJ1-5, with 10 bases fitting TRBD1. The CDR3 covers 16 residues. V was pared by 1 base and J by 1 base, with 1 base of the junction left unmatched. Germline loops: CDR1 LNHDA, CDR2 SQIVND (reference sequence). The CDR3 protein is CASSIGDRGSNQPQHF. The CDR3 DNA sequence: TGTGCCAGTAGTATAGGGGACAGGGGAAGCAATCAGCCCCAGCATTTT.

The genes are TRBV20-1 and TRBJ2-7; 9 positions agree with TRBD2. This CDR3 has 14 residues. V was pared by 6 bases and J by 5 bases, with 11 bases of the junction left unmatched. Germline V gene lookup returns CDR1 DFQATT and CDR2 SNEGSKA (reference sequence). The CDR3 region is CSAPASGTPNEQYF. The CDR3 DNA reads TGCAGTGCACCCGCTAGCGGGACCCCTAACGAGCAGTACTTC.

This clonotype showed up many times. The chain uses TRBV20-1 and TRBJ2-1; 9 nucleotides match TRBD1. Germline CDR1 DFQATT, CDR2 SNEGSKA (reference sequence). V shed 3 bases and J 6 bases; nucleotides not matched to a gene: 6. The CDR3 consists of 14 residues. This CDR3 is CSARPGQGINEQFF. The CDR3 region has the DNA TGCAGTGCTAGGCCGGGACAGGGAATCAATGAGCAGTTCTTC.

This clonotype has a count of ten or more. This sequence joins TRBV20-1 and TRBJ2-7; D is possibly TRBD2 (7 bases). Between the trimmed V and J ends, which lost 4 bases and 2 bases, there was a span of 9 bases. The CDR3 sequence is 12 residues long. The V gene's germline CDR1 is DFQATT and CDR2 SNEGSKA (reference sequence). This CDR3 is CSAIGGPYEQYF. The CDR3 bases are TGCAGTGCTATCGGGGGGCCCTACGAGCAGTACTTC.

This clonotype has a handful of counts. The rearrangement links TRBV7-6 to TRBJ2-4; 7 bases agree with TRBD1. With V trimmed by 5 bases and J by 2 bases, 15 bases remained unmatched. There are 18 residues in the CDR3. The germline V gene encodes CDR1 SGHVS and CDR2 FNYEAQ. The CDR3 nucleotides are TGTGCCAGCAGCCCCAGACAGGGTGGAGCTCGTACCAAAAACATTCAGTACTTC. It specifies CASSPRQGGARTKNIQYF.

This clonotype was observed many times. The CDR3 loop reads CASSWAGGLRNEQFF. CDR3 DNA sequence: TGTGCCAGCAGCTGGGCCGGGGGACTCCGCAATGAGCAGTTCTTC. The V gene is TRBV5-8, the J gene TRBJ2-1; tentatively, D is TRBD2 (6 bases). V was cut by 3 bases and J by 6 bases, with 16 bases left in between. Per germline, CDR1 SGHTS and CDR2 YDEGEE. This CDR3 region has 15 residues.

This clonotype was recorded many times. V is TRBV6-1 and J is TRBJ2-3, with 9 bases fitting TRBD1. The V and J ends lost 5 bases and 1 base, in that order; junction bases with no gene match: 1. In germline, CDR1 is MNHNS, CDR2 SASEGT. The CDR3 is 14 residues long. Here the CDR3 reads CASSTGGRTDTQYF. In DNA form, the CDR3 reads TGTGCCAGCAGTACAGGGGGCCGCACAGATACGCAGTATTTT.

The rearrangement uses TRBV9 and TRBJ2-2; D is uncertain. The CDR3 loop spans 13 amino acids. V was trimmed by 6 bases and J by 4 bases, leaving 10 bases between them. Germline CDR1 and CDR2: SGDLS and YYNGEE. CDR3: CASTLGSTGELFF. The CDR3 nucleotides are TGTGCCAGCACCCTAGGATCCACCGGGGAGCTGTTTTTT.

This clonotype was counted many times. The V call is TRBV20-1, the J call TRBJ2-7; D is possibly TRBD2 (6 bases). CDR1 and CDR2 from the germline V gene are DFQATT and SNEGSKA (reference sequence). CDR3 length: 14 residues. V was clipped by 3 bases and J by 2 bases, with 14 bases between them. CDR3 coding DNA: TGCAGTGCTAGTACTGGGAGGTTTCCCTACGAGCAGTACTTC. Its translation: CSASTGRFPYEQYF.

The chain recombines TRBV29-1 with TRBJ1-3, with D uncertain. V lost 0 bases, J lost 3 bases, and 9 bases lay in between. CDR1 is SQVTM, CDR2 ANQGSEA, per germline. The CDR3 is 14 residues long. The CDR3, as DNA: TGCAGCGTTGAAGATTTAGGGTATGGAAACACCATATATTTT. Amino acids: CSVEDLGYGNTIYF.

This clonotype has ten or more counts. V and J are TRBV2 and TRBJ1-2, with TRBD1 matching over 8 bases. CDR1 is SNHLY, CDR2 FYNNEI, per germline. This CDR3 is 17 amino acids long. J was trimmed by 5 bases and V by 5 bases; bases with no gene match: 16. CDR3 DNA: TGTGCCAGCAGTTGGGGGACAGGCTGGGCAAGTGGATATGGCTACACCTTC. As protein: CASSWGTGWASGYGYTF.

The V gene is TRBV19, the J gene TRBJ1-5; D is ambiguous. V was pared by 1 base and J by 2 bases, with 12 bases between. Germline V CDR1 and CDR2: LNHDA, SQIVND (reference sequence). The CDR3 contains 16 residues. This CDR3 is CASSIGRGTGNQPQHF. In DNA, the CDR3 is TGTGCCAGTAGTATAGGGCGGGGAACCGGCAATCAGCCCCAGCATTTT.

Points on this clonotype: A much larger clone lies one base from this, so it may be a read error. The V call is TRBV3-1, the J call TRBJ2-3; D is perhaps TRBD2 (5 bases). Per the germline V gene, CDR1 is LGHDT and CDR2 is YNNKEL (reference sequence). There are 16 residues in the CDR3. CDR3: CASSQAADSSTDTRYF. The DNA for the CDR3 is TGTGCCAGCAGCCAAGCGGCGGATTCTAGCACAGATACGCGGTATTTT.

This clonotype turned up a few times. The chain employs TRBV7-9 and TRBJ2-4; TRBD1 or TRBD2 may be the D gene (5 bases each). Germline V gives CDR1 SEHNR, CDR2 FQNEAQ (reference sequence). The CDR3 consists of 13 residues. V was cut by 4 bases and J by 8 bases, with 12 bases left in between. This chain's CDR3 is CASSYGAGDIQYF. The CDR3 DNA is TGTGCCAGCAGCTATGGGGCGGGTGACATTCAGTACTTC.

This clonotype appeared a few times. The chain uses TRBV2 and TRBJ1-1; D is perhaps TRBD1 (6 bases). Trimming took off 6 bases at V and 9 bases at J, with 17 bases between the two ends. The CDR3 runs 13 residues. CDR1 SNHLY and CDR2 FYNNEI come from the germline V gene. CDR3 coding DNA: TGTGCCAGCAGGAAGGACAGCCAGGGTAAAGCTTTCTTT. Amino acids: CASRKDSQGKAFF. The whole variable domain, filled in from reference TRBV2 and TRBJ1-1, reads EPEVTQTPSHQVTQMGQEVILRCVPISNHLYFYWYRQILGQKVEFLVSFYNNEISEKSEIFDDQFSVERPDGSNFTLKIRSTKLEDSAMYFCASRKDSQGKAFFGQGTRLTVV.